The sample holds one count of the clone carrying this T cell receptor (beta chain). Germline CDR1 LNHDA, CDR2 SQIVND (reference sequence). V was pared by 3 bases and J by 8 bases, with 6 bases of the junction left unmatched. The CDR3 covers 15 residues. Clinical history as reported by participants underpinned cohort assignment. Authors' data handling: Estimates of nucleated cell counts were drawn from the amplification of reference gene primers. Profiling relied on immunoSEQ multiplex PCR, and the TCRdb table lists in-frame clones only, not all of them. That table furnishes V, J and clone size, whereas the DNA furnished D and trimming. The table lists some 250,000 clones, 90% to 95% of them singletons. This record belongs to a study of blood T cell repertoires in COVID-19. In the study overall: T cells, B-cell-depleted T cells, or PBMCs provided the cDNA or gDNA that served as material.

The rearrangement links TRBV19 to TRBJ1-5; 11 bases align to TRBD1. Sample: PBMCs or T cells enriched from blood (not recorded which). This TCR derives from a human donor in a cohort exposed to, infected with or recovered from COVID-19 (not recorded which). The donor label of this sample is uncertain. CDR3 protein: CASSMEDRGPKPQHF. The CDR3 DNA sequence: TGTGCCAGTAGTATGGAGGACAGGGGGCCGAAGCCCCAGCATTTT.